Below are 26 T cell receptor beta chains sequenced from a single sample in a study of cytomegalovirus exposure and HLA in healthy donors. Primers: 60 Vbeta forward and 13 Jbeta reverse. Libraries were prepared by immunoSEQ multiplex PCR; TCRdb keeps only in-frame clonotypes and omits some of them. The sample lists 130,000 to 150,000 clones, 60% to 85% occurring once. Sequences were obtained from PBMCs. These receptors were taken from a man aged 35-49 years in good health and CMV-seropositive.

This chain uses TRBV11-3 with TRBJ2-7; TRBD2 aligns across 14 bases. Germline V gene sequence: CDR1 SGHNT, CDR2 YENEEA. The CDR3 runs 17 residues. J lost 5 bases, V lost 5 bases, and 11 bases had no gene match. The chain's CDR3 is CASSPGLAGVGLDEQYF. For the CDR3, the DNA is TGTGCCAGCAGCCCGGGACTAGCGGGAGTAGGACTGGACGAGCAGTACTTC.

This chain links TRBV14 with TRBJ2-3, with TRBD2 as a possible D gene (6 bases). Germline CDR1 SGHDN, CDR2 FVKESK. This CDR3 comprises 16 residues. V was cut by 0 bases and J by 1 base, with 11 bases left in between. The DNA of the CDR3 is TGTGCCAGCAGCCAAGATTCGGGGGTCGGCACAGATACGCAGTATTTT. Its translation: CASSQDSGVGTDTQYF. Supplemented by reference TRBV14 and TRBJ2-3, the full variable domain reads EAGVTQFPSHSVIEKGQTVTLRCDPISGHDNLYWYRRVMGKEIKFLLHFVKESKQDESGMPNNRFLAERTGGTYSTLKVQPAELEDSGVYFCASSQDSGVGTDTQYFGPGTRLTVL.

This clone was counted between two and nine times. This chain uses TRBV6-5 with TRBJ2-1, with D hard to call. Trimming left V 4 bases short and J 7 bases short, with 11 bases between. CDR3 length: 13 residues. Germline-derived CDR1 and CDR2 are MNHEY and SVGAGI. Here the CDR3 DNA reads TGTGCCAGCAGTTTCCGGGTTTGGAATGAGCAGTTCTTC. It codes for CASSFRVWNEQFF.

The V call is TRBV7-2, the J call TRBJ1-1; 10 bases align to TRBD1. The CDR3 is 14 residues long. J lost 5 bases, V lost 3 bases, and 3 bases had no gene match. CDR1 is SGHTA, CDR2 FQGNSA, per germline. The CDR3 DNA follows: TGTGCCAGCAGCTTTGGGGACAGGGGTACTGAAGCTTTCTTT. Encoded protein: CASSFGDRGTEAFF.

V is TRBV10-1 and J is TRBJ2-7, with unresolved D. V was trimmed by 0 bases and J by 1 base, leaving 4 bases between them. The CDR3 covers 13 residues. Germline V gives CDR1 WNHNN, CDR2 SYGVQD (reference sequence). This CDR3 is CASSESASYEQYF. The CDR3 nucleotides are TGCGCCAGCAGTGAGTCGGCTTCCTACGAGCAGTACTTC.

V usage is TRBV5-1 and J usage is TRBJ2-3, with 7 bases lining up with TRBD2. The CDR3 extends over 16 amino acids. Germline V gene sequence: CDR1 SGHRS, CDR2 YFSETQ. The ends lost 4 bases at V and 5 bases at J; junction bases unmatched: 13. The CDR3 here is CASSRRAGPIKDTQYF. The CDR3 nucleotides are TGCGCCAGCAGCAGACGAGCGGGACCGATCAAAGATACGCAGTATTTT.

The chain has TRBV18 and TRBJ2-1; 7 nucleotides line up with TRBD2. With V trimmed by 0 bases and J by 4 bases, 9 bases remained unmatched. Germline CDR1 is KGHSH and CDR2 is LQKENI. The CDR3 extends over 17 amino acids. CDR3 nucleotides: TGTGCCAGCTCACCACCGAATCGGGGAGGGGTTTACAATGAGCAGTTCTTC. Amino acid sequence: CASSPPNRGGVYNEQFF. The entire variable domain, with the rest obtained from reference TRBV18 and TRBJ2-1, is as follows: NAGVMQNPRHLVRRRGQEARLRCSPMKGHSHVYWYRQLPEEGLKFMVYLQKENIIDESGMPKERFSAEFPKEGPSILRIQQVVRGDSAAYFCASSPPNRGGVYNEQFFGPGTRLTVL.

This rearrangement joins TRBV6-5 to TRBJ2-7; possibly TRBD2 for D (6 bases). Germline assignment: CDR1 MNHEY and CDR2 SVGAGI. V shed 6 bases and J shed 7 bases, with 22 bases lying between them. The CDR3 has 15 amino acids. This CDR3 is CASRGRGSGFGEQYF. The CDR3 DNA reads TGTGCCAGCAGGGGGCGGGGTAGCGGTTTTGGAGAGCAGTACTTC.

This sequence joins TRBV11-3 and TRBJ2-7; D uncertain. Germline CDR1 and CDR2: SGHNT and YENEEA. The CDR3 is 12 amino acids. With 2 bases removed from V and 7 bases from J, the gap between germline ends came to 9 bases. CDR3 sequence (DNA): TGTGCCAGCAGCTTAAACGCGGAAGAGCAGTACTTC. Its translation: CASSLNAEEQYF.

The chain has TRBV19 and TRBJ2-5, with 10 bases lining up with TRBD1. The CDR3 contains 16 residues. The V segment lost 1 base and the J segment 5 bases; nucleotides outside the gene matches: 7. The V gene's germline CDR1 is LNHDA and CDR2 SQIVND (reference sequence). CDR3 in amino acids: CASSIGGTGEGETQYF. The DNA for the CDR3 is TGTGCCAGTAGTATAGGAGGGACAGGGGAAGGTGAGACCCAGTACTTC. The entire variable domain, with the rest obtained from reference TRBV19 and TRBJ2-5, is as follows: DGGITQSPKYLFRKEGQNVTLSCEQNLNHDAMYWYRQDPGQGLRLIYYSQIVNDFQKGDIAEGYSVSREKKESFPLTVTSAQKNPTAFYLCASSIGGTGEGETQYFGPGTRLLVL.

CDR3 in DNA: TGTGCCAGCTCACAAAACGGACAGGGGGCGGATGGCTACACCTTC. This sequence encodes CASSQNGQGADGYTF. This chain connects TRBV18 to TRBJ1-2; 11 nucleotides agree with TRBD1. The germline gives CDR1 KGHSH, CDR2 LQKENI. Trimming at V came to 4 bases and at J to 6 bases, leaving 7 bases not matched to a gene. The CDR3 length is 15 residues.

The chain joins TRBV6-1 to TRBJ2-7, with 11 positions matching TRBD2. Trimming took 5 bases from V and 3 from J; bases not matched to a gene: 6. The CDR3 spans 15 residues. CDR1 MNHNS and CDR2 SASEGT come from the germline V gene. The CDR3 loop reads CASSPSLAGVYEQYF. DNA of the CDR3: TGTGCCAGCAGTCCCTCACTAGCGGGAGTCTACGAGCAGTACTTC.

With regard to this clone: One end of the junction varies from germline; a read error may be responsible. The rearrangement links TRBV7-9 to TRBJ1-2, with D hard to call. Germline values: CDR1 SEHNR, CDR2 FQNEAQ (reference sequence). The CDR3 length is 12 residues. The CDR3 nucleotides are TGTTCCAGCAGCTTAGGAGGGTATGGCTACACCTTC. Its translation: CSSSLGGYGYTF. Based on the CDR3 plus reference TRBV7-9 and TRBJ1-2, the full variable domain is DTGVSQNPRHKITKRGQNVTFRCDPISEHNRLYWYRQTLGQGPEFLTYFQNEAQLEKSRLLSDRFSAERPKGSFSTLEIQRTEQGDSAMYLCSSSLGGYGYTFGSGTRLTVV.

The CDR3: CSVEDRWQGTEAFF. The CDR3 DNA follows: TGCAGCGTTGAAGATCGGTGGCAGGGCACTGAAGCTTTCTTT. The chain couples TRBV29-1 to TRBJ1-1; the D gene is possibly TRBD1 (5 bases). V was clipped by 0 bases and J by 4 bases, with 12 bases between them. This CDR3 is 14 amino acids long. The germline V gene has CDR1 SQVTM and CDR2 ANQGSEA.

The J gene is TRBJ1-1, the V gene TRBV6-1, with TRBD1 matching 9 bases. CDR1 is MNHNS and CDR2 is SASEGT in the germline V gene. The CDR3 covers 16 residues. Unmatched junction bases numbered 8, after V lost 2 bases and J lost 4 bases. The CDR3 bases are TGTGCCAGCAGTGAATACGCTGGGGACAGGGCCACTGAAGCTTTCTTT. Translated, it gives CASSEYAGDRATEAFF.

The chain uses TRBV9 and TRBJ2-2, with D uncertain. V lost 0 bases to trimming and J lost 5 bases, with 11 bases between them. The CDR3 spans 15 residues. CDR1 and CDR2 (germline): SGDLS, YYNGEE. The CDR3 DNA sequence: TGTGCCAGCAGCGTAGGGTCAGATGGTACCGGGGAGCTGTTTTTT. Its translation is CASSVGSDGTGELFF.

This clone was seen only a few times. This chain joins TRBV4-1 and TRBJ1-3; D is unclear. Trimming removed 6 bases from V and 2 bases from J, with 11 bases in between. CDR1 is MGHRA and CDR2 is YSYEKL in the germline V gene. This CDR3 has 14 residues. The CDR3 spells CASRPVGPGNTIYF. The CDR3 DNA reads as TGCGCCAGCAGGCCGGTTGGGCCTGGAAACACCATATATTTT.

The V call is TRBV5-6, the J call TRBJ2-3; tentative D call: TRBD2 (5 bases). The V and J ends lost 4 bases and 3 bases respectively, with 9 bases between them. The CDR3 length is 13 residues. Germline V gene data show CDR1 as SGHDT and CDR2 as YYEEEE. CDR3 coding DNA: TGTGCCAGCAGCCCGGGGAAAACAGATACGCAGTATTTT. Residues: CASSPGKTDTQYF. Together with reference TRBV5-6 and TRBJ2-3, the CDR3 gives the full variable domain: DAGVTQSPTHLIKTRGQQVTLRCSPKSGHDTVSWYQQALGQGPQFIFQYYEEEERQRGNFPDRFSGHQFPNYSSELNVNALLLGDSALYLCASSPGKTDTQYFGPGTRLTVL.

CDR3: CASSLEGGGPYEQYF. CDR3 DNA sequence: TGTGCCAGCTCCCTTGAGGGCGGGGGTCCCTACGAGCAGTACTTC. The V call is TRBV7-2, the J call TRBJ2-7, with 7 nucleotides matching TRBD2. With 8 bases clipped from V and 2 bases from J, the junction kept 12 bases outside the gene matches. CDR3 size: 15 residues. Germline loops: CDR1 SGHTA, CDR2 FQGNSA.

This sequence joins TRBV5-1 and TRBJ1-1; D is unclear. The CDR3 covers 14 residues. Trimming pared 1 base from V and 1 base from J, leaving 8 bases between. Germline assignment: CDR1 SGHRS and CDR2 YFSETQ. CDR3: CASSLKSGNTEAFF. The CDR3 DNA sequence: TGCGCCAGCAGCTTGAAGAGTGGGAACACTGAAGCTTTCTTT.

This chain uses TRBV6-4 with TRBJ2-1; 12 bases line up with TRBD2. The length of the CDR3 is 14 residues. V shed 4 bases, J shed 7 bases, and the junction held 2 bases outside the gene matches. Germline V gives CDR1 MRHNA, CDR2 SNTAGT. The CDR3 coding sequence is TGTGCCAGCAGTGCCGGGACTAGCGGGAATGAGCAGTTCTTC. As protein: CASSAGTSGNEQFF.

CDR3 in DNA: TGTGCCAGCAGCTTGGGAGGGGGTGTAGATACGCAGTATTTT. It is translated as CASSLGGGVDTQYF. The chain uses TRBV11-2 and TRBJ2-3, with D possibly TRBD2 on 7 matching bases. The CDR3 length is 14 residues. Trimming pared 3 bases from V and 5 bases from J, leaving 12 bases between. Per the germline V gene, CDR1 is SGHAT and CDR2 is FQNNGV.

For this clone: Other DNA variants within this sample encode the same CDR3. The chain employs TRBV7-9 and TRBJ2-5; possibly TRBD1 for D (6 bases). Germline V lookup: CDR1 SEHNR, CDR2 FQNEAQ (reference sequence). The CDR3 spans 13 residues. Trimming left V 1 base short and J 4 bases short, with 7 bases between. DNA of the CDR3: TGTGCCAGCAGCTTAGTAGGGGGAGAGACCCAGTACTTC. The encoded protein is CASSLVGGETQYF.

The chain links TRBV28 to TRBJ2-5, with 7 bases fitting TRBD1. The assigned J gene may be wrong: the sequence end matches TRBJ2-7 better. In germline, CDR1 is MDHEN, CDR2 SYDVKM. This CDR3 has 14 residues. In DNA, the CDR3 is TGTGCCAGCAGTTTGGAACAGGGGCCCTACGAGCAGTACTTC. Translated: CASSLEQGPYEQYF.

This chain uses TRBV4-1 with TRBJ1-1; TRBD1 is a possible D gene (6 bases). The length of the CDR3 is 15 residues. The ends were cut back, 2 bases at V and 6 bases at J, with 16 bases in the middle. Germline V gives CDR1 MGHRA, CDR2 YSYEKL. The CDR3 region has the DNA TGCGCCAGCAGCCAACAAAGTTTGGGACAACCTGAAGCTTTCTTT. Protein: CASSQQSLGQPEAFF.

This chain connects TRBV18 to TRBJ1-1; D not resolved. The CDR3 extends over 13 amino acids. The V gene lost 8 bases and the J gene lost 2 bases, with 12 bases spanning the gap. Germline CDR1 reads KGHSH; CDR2 reads LQKENI. The CDR3 here is CASTNSFNTEAFF. The DNA of the CDR3 is TGTGCCAGCACAAACAGCTTTAACACTGAAGCTTTCTTT.